Each of the 18 T cell receptor beta chains below was sequenced from the same sample in a study of cytomegalovirus exposure and HLA in healthy donors. The PCR had 60 Vbeta and 13 Jbeta primers. Assay used: immunoSEQ multiplex PCR; TCRdb lists only in-frame clones, some missing. The sample records about 120,000 clones, roughly three fifths being singletons. The sequenced sample consisted of PBMCs. These receptors originate from a middle-aged woman in good health and CMV-seropositive.

This chain uses TRBV19 with TRBJ1-4, with D possibly matching TRBD1 (6 bases). Germline V gene lookup returns CDR1 LNHDA and CDR2 SQIVND (reference sequence). The length of the CDR3 is 14 residues. V lost 3 bases and J lost 8, with 13 bases in between. CDR3 DNA sequence: TGTGCCAGTAGTATGGGGCAGGGGCTGGAAAAACTGTTTTTT. This sequence encodes CASSMGQGLEKLFF. Filled out from reference TRBV19 and TRBJ1-4, the complete variable domain reads DGGITQSPKYLFRKEGQNVTLSCEQNLNHDAMYWYRQDPGQGLRLIYYSQIVNDFQKGDIAEGYSVSREKKESFPLTVTSAQKNPTAFYLCASSMGQGLEKLFFGSGTQLSVL.

This clone was recorded only once. The chain carries TRBV9 and TRBJ2-7; 7 positions match TRBD1. The CDR3 contains 12 residues. Unmatched junction bases numbered 0, after V lost 1 base and J lost 5 bases. CDR1 and CDR2 from the germline V gene are SGDLS and YYNGEE. The CDR3 loop reads CASSVTGDEQYF. The DNA for the CDR3 is TGTGCCAGCAGCGTAACAGGGGACGAGCAGTACTTC.

The chain has TRBV7-8 and TRBJ2-1, with a tentative D call TRBD1 (5 bases). This CDR3 has 13 residues. Germline values: CDR1 SGHVS, CDR2 FQNEAQ. Trimming removed 0 bases from V and 8 bases from J, with 8 bases in between. This chain's CDR3 is CASSLARADEQFF. The CDR3 DNA follows: TGTGCCAGCAGCTTAGCCAGGGCCGATGAGCAGTTCTTC.

The genes are TRBV9 and TRBJ2-1, with D perhaps matching TRBD1 (6 bases). In germline, CDR1 is SGDLS, CDR2 YYNGEE. Trimming cost V 4 bases and J 0 bases, with 14 bases left between them. The CDR3 consists of 16 residues. CDR3 nucleotide sequence: TGTGCCAGCAGCCCGCGACAGGAACACTCCTACAATGAGCAGTTCTTC. It translates to CASSPRQEHSYNEQFF.

The chain combines TRBV5-1 with TRBJ2-1; perhaps TRBD2 as D (6 bases). Trimming shortened V by 0 bases and J by 13 bases, and 17 bases separated the two germline ends. The germline CDR1 and CDR2 sequences are SGHRS and YFSETQ. The length of the CDR3 is 14 residues. In DNA form, the CDR3 reads TGCGCCAGCAGCTTGGAACTAGCTGGAGGTAAACAGTTCTTC. This gives the protein CASSLELAGGKQFF.

This clone was observed a handful of times. The V gene is TRBV18, the J gene TRBJ2-1; 9 bases map to TRBD1. The CDR3 sequence is 14 residues long. Germline V lookup: CDR1 KGHSH, CDR2 LQKENI. The ends lost 5 bases at V and 7 bases at J; junction bases unmatched: 6. The CDR3 DNA reads as TGTGCCAGCTCAGAACAGGGGGCGCAGAATGAGCAGTTCTTC. Residues: CASSEQGAQNEQFF. The whole variable domain, remainder taken from reference TRBV18 and TRBJ2-1, is NAGVMQNPRHLVRRRGQEARLRCSPMKGHSHVYWYRQLPEEGLKFMVYLQKENIIDESGMPKERFSAEFPKEGPSILRIQQVVRGDSAAYFCASSEQGAQNEQFFGPGTRLTVL.

This chain connects TRBV19 to TRBJ1-1, with a weak D call TRBD1 (5 bases). CDR3 length: 12 amino acids. The germline V gene encodes CDR1 LNHDA and CDR2 SQIVND (reference sequence). V lost 6 bases, J lost 4 bases, and 9 bases lay in between. CDR3 sequence (DNA): TGTGCCAGTAGCCACAGGTCCACTGAAGCTTTCTTT. Translation: CASSHRSTEAFF.

The chain carries TRBV7-3 and TRBJ2-1; 12 bases agree with TRBD2. With 6 bases clipped from V and 5 bases from J, the junction kept 8 bases outside the gene matches. The CDR3 is made up of 16 amino acids. Germline CDR1 and CDR2: SGHTA and FQGTGA. The CDR3 DNA sequence: TGTGCCAGCAGTGACCTAGCGGGAGGGCCAGACAATGAGCAGTTCTTC. Residues: CASSDLAGGPDNEQFF.

The chain links TRBV5-1 to TRBJ2-5; 9 nucleotides line up with TRBD1. J lost 1 base, V lost 3 bases, and 1 base had no gene match. Germline lookup yields CDR1 SGHRS and CDR2 YFSETQ. There are 14 residues in the CDR3. CDR3 in amino acids: CASSWGQGQETQYF. DNA of the CDR3: TGCGCCAGCAGCTGGGGACAGGGCCAAGAGACCCAGTACTTC.

The chain has TRBV4-2 and TRBJ2-7; 8 bases map to TRBD2. The V segment lost 0 bases and the J segment 2 bases; nucleotides outside the gene matches: 6. Germline CDR1 is LGHNA and CDR2 is YNFKEQ. CDR3 length: 16 amino acids. The CDR3: CASSQERGLVTYEQYF. Written as DNA, the CDR3 is TGTGCCAGCAGCCAAGAAAGGGGACTAGTAACCTACGAGCAGTACTTC.

The chain combines TRBV11-2 with TRBJ1-1; D is perhaps TRBD1 (6 bases). Germline V gene lookup returns CDR1 SGHAT and CDR2 FQNNGV. V lost 0 bases to trimming and J lost 1 base, with 9 bases between them. The CDR3 has 15 residues. CDR3 sequence (DNA): TGTGCCAGCAGCTTAGACGGACAGCAGAACACTGAAGCTTTCTTT. Translation gives CASSLDGQQNTEAFF.

The chain is built from TRBV7-9 and TRBJ2-3, with 9 bases that match TRBD1. The CDR3 runs 16 residues. The germline CDR1 and CDR2 sequences are SEHNR and FQNEAQ (reference sequence). J lost 0 bases, V lost 5 bases, and 6 bases had no gene match. The CDR3 loop reads CASSLGTGTSTDTQYF. The CDR3 nucleotides are TGTGCCAGCAGCCTCGGGACAGGGACTAGCACAGATACGCAGTATTTT.

This chain links TRBV27 with TRBJ1-6; TRBD1 matches 9 bases. Germline values: CDR1 MNHEY, CDR2 SMNVEV (reference sequence). The CDR3 spans 12 residues. V lost 9 bases to trimming and J lost 9 bases; unmatched junction nucleotides: 3. CDR3 DNA: TGTGCCAGGGGACAGGGCTCTTCACCCCTCCACTTT. Protein product: CARGQGSSPLHF.

DNA of the CDR3: TGTGCCAGCAGCTCGACAGGCCCTTTCCTCCATGGCTACACCTTC. It is translated as CASSSTGPFLHGYTF. The chain carries TRBV5-6 and TRBJ1-2; D is perhaps TRBD1 (6 bases). This CDR3 is 15 amino acids long. V gave up 3 bases and J gave up 6 bases, with 18 bases separating them. Germline V lookup: CDR1 SGHDT, CDR2 YYEEEE.

Note on this clone: The junction does not match germline at one end; this may be a read error. The rearrangement uses TRBV28 and TRBJ1-4; the D is unclear. Germline loops: CDR1 MDHEN, CDR2 SYDVKM. The CDR3 totals 16 residues. The CDR3 sequence is CATSWTGGFLNEKLFF. DNA for the CDR3: TGTGCCACCAGTTGGACGGGAGGCTTCCTAAATGAAAAACTGTTTTTT.

The genes are TRBV27 and TRBJ1-1; 8 nucleotides line up with TRBD1. The CDR3 runs 13 residues. Trimming removed 0 bases from V and 7 bases from J; junction bases left unmatched: 1. Germline V lookup: CDR1 MNHEY, CDR2 SMNVEV (reference sequence). The CDR3 DNA follows: TGTGCCAGCAGTTTATCCACAGGGGGTGAAGCTTTCTTT. This gives the protein CASSLSTGGEAFF.

In DNA form, the CDR3 reads TGTGCCAGCTCACCCGGAAATGACAGGGGAAAGTACTTC. Its protein is CASSPGNDRGKYF. The chain links TRBV18 to TRBJ2-7; 8 nucleotides line up with TRBD1. Unmatched junction bases numbered 9, after V lost 3 bases and J lost 11 bases. This CDR3 has 13 amino acids. The germline CDR1 and CDR2 sequences are KGHSH and LQKENI.

The CDR3 here is CSVEDRDKNSGANVLTF. CDR3 bases: TGCAGCGTTGAAGATAGGGACAAAAACTCTGGGGCCAACGTCCTGACTTTC. The V call is TRBV29-1, the J call TRBJ2-6; D may be TRBD1 (6 bases). Germline CDR1 reads SQVTM; CDR2 reads ANQGSEA. Trimming took off 0 bases at V and 0 bases at J, with 12 bases between the two ends. This CDR3 contains 17 residues. Full variable domain (remainder filled in from reference TRBV29-1 and TRBJ2-6): SAVISQKPSRDICQRGTSLTIQCQVDSQVTMMFWYRQQPGQSLTLIATANQGSEATYESGFVIDKFPISRPNLTFSTLTVSNMSPEDSSIYLCSVEDRDKNSGANVLTFGAGSRLTVL.